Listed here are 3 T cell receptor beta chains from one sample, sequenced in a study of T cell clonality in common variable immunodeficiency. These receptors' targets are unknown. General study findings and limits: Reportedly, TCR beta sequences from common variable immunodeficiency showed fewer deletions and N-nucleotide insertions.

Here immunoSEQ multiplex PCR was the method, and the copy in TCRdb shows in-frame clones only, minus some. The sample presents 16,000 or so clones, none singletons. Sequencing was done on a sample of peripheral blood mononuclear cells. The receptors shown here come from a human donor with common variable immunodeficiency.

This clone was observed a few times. The part of the CDR3 DNA that was read is TGTGCCAGCAGTGAGGGGCTTAACTACGAG. Protein product: CASSEGLNYE. The full-length CDR3 reads as CASSEGLNYEQYF. V is TRBV2 and J is TRBJ2-7; D is perhaps TRBD1 (5 bases). The CDR3 extends 3 residues past the end of the read, so its final part is completed from the germline J gene. The CDR3 consists of 13 residues. From germline, CDR1 is SNHLY and CDR2 FYNNEI. Trimming took 3 bases from V and 3 from J, leaving 9 bases between them.

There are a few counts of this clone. The CDR3 spells CASSIGTSLGGEKLFF. The covered CDR3 bases are TGTGCCAGTAGTATAGGTACCAGCCTCGGAGGGGAAAAA. The J gene is TRBJ1-4, the V gene TRBV19, with D uncertain. Read coverage stops 3 residues before the CDR3 terminus; the germline J gene supplies the remainder. CDR3 length: 16 residues. V lost 1 base and J 8 bases, leaving 17 bases between the germline ends. CDR1 is LNHDA and CDR2 is SQIVND in the germline V gene (reference sequence).

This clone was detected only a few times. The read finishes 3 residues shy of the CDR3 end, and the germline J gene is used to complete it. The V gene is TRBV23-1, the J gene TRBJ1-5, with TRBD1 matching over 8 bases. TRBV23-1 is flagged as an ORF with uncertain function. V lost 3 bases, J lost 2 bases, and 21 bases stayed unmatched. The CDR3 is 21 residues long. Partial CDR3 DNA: TGCGCCAGCAGTCATAAGTTAAGTAAGGACAGGGCCAGGAGGGGCAATCAGCCC. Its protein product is CASSHKLSKDRARRGNQP. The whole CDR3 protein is CASSHKLSKDRARRGNQPQHF.